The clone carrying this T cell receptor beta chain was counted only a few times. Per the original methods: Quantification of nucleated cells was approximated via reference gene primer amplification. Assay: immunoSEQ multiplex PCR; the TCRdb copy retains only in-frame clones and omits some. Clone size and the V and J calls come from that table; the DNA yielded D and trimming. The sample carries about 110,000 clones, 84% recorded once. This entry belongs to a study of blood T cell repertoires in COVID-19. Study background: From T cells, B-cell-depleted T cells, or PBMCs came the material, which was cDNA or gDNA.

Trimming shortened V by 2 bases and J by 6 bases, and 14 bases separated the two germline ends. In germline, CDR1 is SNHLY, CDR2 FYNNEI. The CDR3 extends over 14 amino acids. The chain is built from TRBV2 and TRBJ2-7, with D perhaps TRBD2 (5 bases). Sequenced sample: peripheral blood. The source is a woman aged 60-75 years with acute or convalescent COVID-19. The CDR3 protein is CASSECSRGCEQYF. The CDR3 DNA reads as TGTGCCAGCAGTGAATGTAGCCGAGGGTGCGAGCAGTACTTC.